This T cell receptor beta chain was identified in a study of control samples from healthy donors and cancer patients. Profiling relied on immunoSEQ multiplex PCR, and the TCRdb table lists in-frame clones only, not all of them. The sample records 150,000 or so clones, approximately 86% being singletons. The origin of this receptor is a man aged 18 to 30 in good health. Sample: blood.

CDR3 loop: CASSQLGQLIYEQYF. The CDR3 coding sequence is TGCGCCAGCAGCCAACTTGGACAGCTCATTTACGAGCAGTACTTC. The V gene is TRBV4-3, the J gene TRBJ2-7; D may be TRBD1 (6 bases). V was clipped by 2 bases and J by 4 bases, with 15 bases between them. The CDR3 is 15 amino acids. From germline, CDR1 is LGHNA and CDR2 YSLEER.